Each of the 16 T cell receptor beta chains below was sequenced from the same sample in a study of T-cell memory formation after mild COVID-19. TCRdb recomputed calls from the 5' RACE reads with MiXCR, one row per CDR3 protein. The table records a few hundred thousand distinct CDR3 sequences, about a sixth of them present only once. Sample: PBMCs or a T cell subset sorted from them (not recorded which). These receptors were obtained from a man aged 18 to 29 who had mild COVID-19 (a few samples of this study predate the infection). Cell type and time point are not known.

This clonotype turned up a few times. Written as DNA, the CDR3 is TGTGCCACCAGCAGGGATCTGGGGCTAGCGAAGAGGAATGAGCAGTTCTTC. Protein product: CATSRDLGLAKRNEQFF. This rearrangement joins TRBV15 to TRBJ2-1, with TRBD2 as a possible D gene (6 bases). CDR3 length: 17 amino acids. CDR1 is LNHNV, CDR2 YYDKDF, per germline (reference sequence). V was pared by 3 bases and J by 7 bases, with 22 bases between.

The V gene is TRBV28, the J gene TRBJ2-3; D possibly uses TRBD1 or TRBD2 (6 bases each). Trimming pared 5 bases from V and 8 bases from J, leaving 11 bases between. Germline values: CDR1 MDHEN, CDR2 SYDVKM. This CDR3 region has 12 residues. Here the CDR3 DNA reads TGTGCCAGCAGTCCACGGGGGCTTACGCAGTATTTT. Amino acid sequence: CASSPRGLTQYF.

This clonotype was detected only a few times. The rearrangement uses TRBV12-3 or TRBV12-4 and TRBJ1-3, with D possibly TRBD1 on 6 matching bases. The V end lost 5 bases, the J end lost 3 bases, and 11 bases lay between the germline ends. CDR3 length: 14 amino acids. In nucleotides, the CDR3 is TGTGCCAGCAGTAGAAGGGGGATTGGAAACACCATATATTTT. As protein: CASSRRGIGNTIYF.

This chain joins TRBV5-1 and TRBJ1-3; a possible D gene is TRBD1 (6 bases). The germline CDR1 and CDR2 sequences are SGHRS and YFSETQ. Between the trimmed V and J ends, which lost 4 bases and 1 base, there was a span of 9 bases. CDR3 size: 14 residues. The CDR3 protein is CASSQGISGNTIYF. The CDR3 DNA follows: TGCGCCAGCAGCCAGGGGATTTCTGGAAACACCATATATTTT.

The chain employs TRBV5-1 and TRBJ1-5, with a tentative D call TRBD1 (5 bases). From germline, CDR1 is SGHRS and CDR2 YFSETQ. V lost 3 bases, J lost 4 bases, and 11 bases lay in between. CDR3 length: 14 residues. This chain's CDR3 is CASSSGAINQPQHF. DNA for the CDR3: TGCGCCAGCAGCTCCGGGGCTATAAATCAGCCCCAGCATTTT.

CDR3 sequence (DNA): TGTGCCTGGAGTAGGAAATACGAGCAGTACTTC. It translates to CAWSRKYEQYF. The rearrangement joins TRBV30 to TRBJ2-7; D gene uncertain. V lost 2 bases to trimming and J lost 4 bases, with 6 bases between them. There are 11 residues in the CDR3. Germline values: CDR1 GTSNPN, CDR2 SVGIG (reference sequence).

This clonotype was recorded many times. The V and J genes are TRBV15 and TRBJ2-5, with D unclear. The V gene lost 0 bases and the J gene lost 4 bases, with 3 bases spanning the gap. CDR1 and CDR2 (germline): LNHNV, YYDKDF (reference sequence). This CDR3 has 12 residues. The CDR3 region has the DNA TGTGCCACCAGCAGAGATGGAGAGACCCAGTACTTC. Its protein is CATSRDGETQYF. The full variable domain, rest sourced from reference TRBV15 and TRBJ2-5, is DAMVIQNPRYQVTQFGKPVTLSCSQTLNHNVMYWYQQKSSQAPKLLFHYYDKDFNNEADTPDNFQSRRPNTSFCFLDIRSPGLGDTAMYLCATSRDGETQYFGPGTRLLVL.

The rearrangement links TRBV2 to TRBJ2-3, with D hard to call. CDR3 length: 13 residues. V was trimmed by 7 bases and J by 2 bases, leaving 10 bases between them. Per the germline V gene, CDR1 is SNHLY and CDR2 is FYNNEI. The DNA of the CDR3 is TGTGCCAGCATGGCGGAAGTCACAGATACGCAGTATTTT. Its translation: CASMAEVTDTQYF.

This clonotype was seen repeatedly, ten times or more. The rearrangement uses TRBV3-1 and TRBJ2-3; weak D call: TRBD1 (5 bases). CDR1 is LGHDT and CDR2 is YNNKEL in the germline V gene (reference sequence). Trimming removed 10 bases at V and 3 bases at J, with 29 bases between. This CDR3 contains 18 residues. CDR3: CATSGPIRRDIGTDTQYF. The DNA for the CDR3 is TGTGCCACCTCCGGGCCGATCCGCAGGGATATAGGAACAGATACGCAGTATTTT.

In this sample, this clonotype turned up a few times. This chain connects TRBV2 to TRBJ2-2, with D perhaps matching TRBD1 (5 bases). Germline lookup yields CDR1 SNHLY and CDR2 FYNNEI. V was pared by 0 bases and J by 4 bases, with 12 bases between. CDR3 size: 16 residues. The CDR3 sequence: CASSEALTVSTGELFF. CDR3 in DNA: TGTGCCAGCAGTGAAGCCCTGACAGTCAGCACCGGGGAGCTGTTTTTT.

The table lists this clonotype with a few counts. The chain employs TRBV6-2 or TRBV6-3 and TRBJ2-1; TRBD2 aligns across 14 bases. The CDR3 is made up of 18 amino acids. The germline CDR1 and CDR2 sequences are MNHEY and SVGEGT. V lost 5 bases, J lost 0 bases, and 6 bases stayed unmatched. CDR3 protein: CASSTRLAGGSSYNEQFF. CDR3 DNA sequence: TGTGCCAGCAGTACAAGACTAGCGGGGGGGAGCTCCTACAATGAGCAGTTCTTC.

Only a few counts were recorded for this clonotype. J is TRBJ1-6 and V is TRBV6-2 or TRBV6-3; D unresolved. V gave up 6 bases and J gave up 3 bases, with 6 bases separating them. The CDR3 extends over 13 amino acids. Germline CDR1 is MNHEY and CDR2 is SVGEGT. CDR3 loop: CASSDRYNSPLHF. CDR3 coding DNA: TGTGCCAGCAGCGACCGCTATAATTCACCCCTCCACTTT.

This clonotype came up a few times. This chain uses TRBV7-8 with TRBJ1-5; no definite D call. This CDR3 is built from 16 residues. V lost 0 bases, J lost 0 bases, and 9 bases lay in between. Germline V CDR1 and CDR2: SGHVS, FQNEAQ. CDR3: CASSLARLYSNQPQHF. The CDR3 coding sequence is TGTGCCAGCAGCTTAGCCCGGCTATATAGCAATCAGCCCCAGCATTTT.

This clonotype was detected only a few times. This rearrangement joins TRBV4-3 to TRBJ1-2, with D unresolved. With 0 bases removed from V and 5 bases from J, the gap between germline ends came to 10 bases. CDR3 length equals 14 residues. Germline CDR1 is LGHNA and CDR2 is YSLEER. CDR3 in amino acids: CASSQESGSYGYTF. For the CDR3, the DNA is TGCGCCAGCAGCCAAGAATCGGGGTCATATGGCTACACCTTC.

The genes are TRBV4-1 and TRBJ1-6; no clear D. The ends were cut back, 0 bases at V and 4 bases at J, with 10 bases in the middle. Per germline, CDR1 MGHRA and CDR2 YSYEKL. The length of the CDR3 is 16 residues. CDR3 sequence: CASSQEETDYNSPLHF. The CDR3 DNA reads as TGCGCCAGCAGCCAAGAAGAAACAGATTATAATTCACCCCTCCACTTT.

This clonotype has a handful of counts. The chain carries TRBV9 and TRBJ1-4; D might be TRBD1 (6 bases). Germline lookup yields CDR1 SGDLS and CDR2 YYNGEE. The CDR3 has 15 residues. V gave up 3 bases and J gave up 2 bases, with 11 bases separating them. The CDR3 here is CASSGRGLTNEKLFF. For the CDR3, the DNA is TGTGCCAGCAGCGGCCGGGGGCTGACTAATGAAAAACTGTTTTTT.